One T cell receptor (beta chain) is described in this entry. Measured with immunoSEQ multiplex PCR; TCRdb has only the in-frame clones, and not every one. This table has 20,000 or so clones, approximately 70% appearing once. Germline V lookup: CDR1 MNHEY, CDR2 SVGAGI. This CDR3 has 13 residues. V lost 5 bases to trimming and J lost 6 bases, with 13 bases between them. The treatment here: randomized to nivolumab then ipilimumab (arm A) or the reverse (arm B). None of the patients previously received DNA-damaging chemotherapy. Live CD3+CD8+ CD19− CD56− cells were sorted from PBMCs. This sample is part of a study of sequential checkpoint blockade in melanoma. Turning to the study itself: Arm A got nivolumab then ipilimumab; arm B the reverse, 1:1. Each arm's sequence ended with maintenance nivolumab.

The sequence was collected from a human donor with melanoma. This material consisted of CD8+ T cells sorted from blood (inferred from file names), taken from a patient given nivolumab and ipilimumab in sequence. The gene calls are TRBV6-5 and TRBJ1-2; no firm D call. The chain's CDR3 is CASSEAEIHGYTF. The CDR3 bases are TGTGCCAGCAGTGAAGCGGAGATCCATGGCTACACCTTC.